This entry lists 20 T cell receptor beta chains sequenced from one sample in a study of sequential checkpoint blockade in melanoma. Data came from immunoSEQ multiplex PCR; TCRdb stores just in-frame clones and leaves some out. The table lists about 21,000 clones, roughly 27% of them singletons. The treatment is: randomized to nivolumab then ipilimumab (arm A) or the reverse (arm B). The material was tumor tissue (inferred from file names), obtained from a patient given nivolumab and ipilimumab in sequence. These receptors were taken from a human donor with melanoma.

This clone was seen more than once but under ten times. V and J are TRBV6-8 and TRBJ2-7; 12 bases are shared with TRBD2. This CDR3 comprises 15 residues. The germline CDR1 and CDR2 sequences are MNHGY and SAAAGT. The trim removed 5 bases at V and 6 bases at J, leaving 8 bases unmatched. CDR3 sequence: CASSDQTSGRVEQYF. The CDR3 nucleotides are TGTGCCAGCAGTGACCAGACTAGCGGGAGAGTCGAGCAGTACTTC.

Only a few counts were recorded for this clone. The chain combines TRBV6-8 with TRBJ1-5, with D uncertain. This CDR3 is 15 amino acids long. The germline gives CDR1 MNHGY, CDR2 SAAAGT. V was clipped by 2 bases and J by 2 bases, with 10 bases between them. The CDR3 bases are TGTGCCAGCAGTTACGGGGTAGGTGGCAATCAGCCCCAGCATTTT. Translation gives CASSYGVGGNQPQHF.

V and J are TRBV11-3 and TRBJ2-4, with D perhaps TRBD1 (5 bases). The V and J ends lost 2 bases and 3 bases respectively, with 11 bases between them. Germline-derived CDR1 and CDR2 are SGHNT and YENEEA. This CDR3 is built from 15 residues. The CDR3 here is CASSLIGVVKNIQYF. CDR3 sequence (DNA): TGTGCCAGCAGCTTAATAGGGGTGGTCAAAAACATTCAGTACTTC.

This clone appeared a few times. This chain joins TRBV28 and TRBJ1-1; no firm D call. Germline V CDR1 and CDR2: MDHEN, SYDVKM. CDR3 length equals 14 residues. V gave up 3 bases and J gave up 4 bases, with 12 bases separating them. The CDR3 coding sequence is TGTGCCAGCAGTTTGCCGGGTAGTAGCACTGAAGCTTTCTTT. Its protein product is CASSLPGSSTEAFF.

The gene calls are TRBV11-3 and TRBJ2-7, with D possibly TRBD1 on 6 matching bases. The CDR3 extends over 15 amino acids. Germline V CDR1 and CDR2: SGHNT, YENEEA. V was pared by 6 bases and J by 2 bases, with 17 bases between. The CDR3 region is CASRQQGIGAYEQYF. As DNA, the CDR3 is TGTGCCAGCAGACAACAGGGTATTGGGGCCTACGAGCAGTACTTC.

In its sample, this clone was seen a few times. The chain links TRBV28 to TRBJ1-1; a possible D gene is TRBD1 (6 bases). This CDR3 is built from 14 residues. V gave up 6 bases and J gave up 4 bases, with 15 bases separating them. Germline CDR1 is MDHEN and CDR2 is SYDVKM. The CDR3 region is CASRRLLGGTEAFF. The CDR3 DNA follows: TGTGCCAGCAGACGCCTCTTAGGGGGCACTGAAGCTTTCTTT.

This clone has only a few counts. The rearrangement links TRBV10-3 to TRBJ2-1; 8 bases agree with TRBD2. Germline loops: CDR1 ENHRY, CDR2 SYGVKD. The CDR3 is 16 residues long. The J segment lost 0 bases and the V segment lost 10 bases, leaving 11 bases of the junction unmatched. CDR3 nucleotides: TGTGCCAGCCCCCCGGGGAGCGGGAGCTCCTACAATGAGCAGTTCTTC. Translated: CASPPGSGSSYNEQFF.

CDR3 nucleotides: TGCGCCAGCAGCGCGGACAGGGGTGGTGTTGGCTACACCTTC. Amino acids: CASSADRGGVGYTF. The chain links TRBV5-1 to TRBJ1-2; 9 nucleotides line up with TRBD1. The junction had 8 bases not matched to a gene; V was cut back by 4 bases and J by 7 bases. The V gene's germline CDR1 is SGHRS and CDR2 YFSETQ. The CDR3 runs 14 residues.

This clone was counted between two and nine times. The chain links TRBV28 to TRBJ2-7; 10 nucleotides match TRBD2. Trimming cost V 5 bases and J 0 bases; bases outside gene matches: 7. The germline V gene has CDR1 MDHEN and CDR2 SYDVKM. The CDR3 is 16 residues long. The CDR3 DNA reads as TGTGCCAGCAGTAGGGCTAGCGGGGGCCTCTCCTACGAGCAGTACTTC. Translated, it gives CASSRASGGLSYEQYF.

The genes are TRBV19 and TRBJ1-1; D remains ambiguous. The CDR3 has 15 residues. The V gene lost 6 bases and the J gene lost 1 base, with 15 bases spanning the gap. Germline CDR1 reads LNHDA; CDR2 reads SQIVND (reference sequence). This CDR3 reads CASSPQETGNTEAFF. The CDR3 nucleotides are TGTGCCAGTAGCCCTCAAGAGACGGGGAACACTGAAGCTTTCTTT. Combining the CDR3 with reference TRBV19 and TRBJ1-1 gives the whole variable domain DGGITQSPKYLFRKEGQNVTLSCEQNLNHDAMYWYRQDPGQGLRLIYYSQIVNDFQKGDIAEGYSVSREKKESFPLTVTSAQKNPTAFYLCASSPQETGNTEAFFGQGTRLTVV.

The V call is TRBV18, the J call TRBJ1-2; the D is unclear. The germline V gene has CDR1 KGHSH and CDR2 LQKENI. The CDR3 is 16 amino acids. Trimming stripped 3 bases from V and 4 bases from J, with 18 bases between. The CDR3 DNA reads as TGTGCCAGCTCACCGTCCTTCTACGACGGACCCTATGGCTACACCTTC. This gives the protein CASSPSFYDGPYGYTF.

V is TRBV12-5 and J is TRBJ2-7, with D possibly matching TRBD2 (5 bases). Germline CDR1 is LGHNT and CDR2 is FRNRAP. Trimming took 1 base from V and 6 from J, leaving 7 bases between them. The CDR3 is 12 residues long. The CDR3 reads CASGLDRGEQYF. The DNA of the CDR3 is TGTGCTAGTGGTTTGGACCGGGGCGAGCAGTACTTC.

This clone turned up a few times. The CDR3: CASSLGTRGPYNEQFF. The CDR3 nucleotides are TGTGCCAGCAGCTTAGGAACTAGGGGGCCCTACAATGAGCAGTTCTTC. The rearrangement uses TRBV11-3 and TRBJ2-1, with TRBD1 matching 7 bases. J gave up 2 bases and V 1 base, and 5 bases lay outside the gene matches. Germline V gene sequence: CDR1 SGHNT, CDR2 YENEEA. CDR3 length: 16 amino acids.

The chain carries TRBV19 and TRBJ1-2; possible D gene TRBD1, 6 bases. Germline values: CDR1 LNHDA, CDR2 SQIVND (reference sequence). Trimming removed 7 bases at V and 0 bases at J, with 15 bases between. The CDR3 length is 15 residues. CDR3 sequence: CASKNPTGSNYGYTF. The CDR3, as DNA: TGTGCCAGTAAAAACCCGACAGGTTCTAACTATGGCTACACCTTC.

In this sample, this clone turned up once. The chain employs TRBV29-1 and TRBJ2-5; the D gene is possibly TRBD2 (6 bases). Trimming took off 3 bases at V and 7 bases at J, with 15 bases between the two ends. The CDR3 spans 13 residues. Germline values: CDR1 SQVTM, CDR2 ANQGSEA. CDR3 sequence reads: CSVEVGSIRTQYF. CDR3 nucleotides: TGCAGCGTTGAGGTCGGGAGTATCCGGACCCAGTACTTC.

This clone has just a few counts. V usage is TRBV6-8 and J usage is TRBJ2-7, with D unclear. The V end was cut by 5 bases, the J end by 1 base, with 15 bases between. The CDR3 totals 15 residues. Per germline, CDR1 MNHGY and CDR2 SAAAGT. Here the CDR3 reads CASSVDWSLSYEQYF. The DNA of the CDR3 is TGTGCCAGCAGTGTAGACTGGAGTCTTTCCTACGAGCAGTACTTC.

This clone was seen only a few times. This chain connects TRBV7-5 to TRBJ1-2. TRBV7-5 is an annotated pseudogene. The CDR3 sequence is 14 residues long. CDR3 sequence (DNA): TGTGCCAGCAGCCCCTTTGTAGGACCGTTTGGCTACACCTTC. It is translated as CASSPFVGPFGYTF.

V gene TRBV19 combines with J gene TRBJ1-2, with TRBD1 identical over 9 bases. CDR3 length: 16 amino acids. From germline, CDR1 is LNHDA and CDR2 SQIVND (reference sequence). Losses at the gene ends were 5 bases for V and 3 bases for J; bases not matched to a gene: 10. CDR3 amino acids: CASSGARDRVDYGYTF. DNA for the CDR3: TGTGCCAGTAGTGGAGCCCGGGACAGGGTCGACTATGGCTACACCTTC.

This clone was detected a few times. V and J are TRBV28 and TRBJ2-7, with TRBD1 matching over 9 bases. V dropped 6 bases and J dropped 4; count of bases not matched to a gene: 13. The length of the CDR3 is 16 residues. Germline V lookup: CDR1 MDHEN, CDR2 SYDVKM. The CDR3 sequence is CASRRDREPYIYEQYF. The CDR3 coding sequence is TGTGCCAGCAGACGGGACAGGGAGCCCTATATTTACGAGCAGTACTTC. The entire variable domain, with the rest obtained from reference TRBV28 and TRBJ2-7, is as follows: DVKVTQSSRYLVKRTGEKVFLECVQDMDHENMFWYRQDPGLGLRLIYFSYDVKMKEKGDIPEGYSVSREKKERFSLILESASTNQTSMYLCASRRDREPYIYEQYFGPGTRLTVT.

The rearrangement links TRBV28 to TRBJ1-2; D might be TRBD1 (5 bases). V gave up 7 bases and J gave up 3 bases, with 18 bases separating them. This CDR3 comprises 15 residues. Germline V gene lookup returns CDR1 MDHEN and CDR2 SYDVKM. The CDR3 loop is CASIPGSGGYYGYTF. For the CDR3, the DNA is TGTGCCAGCATCCCGGGGTCCGGGGGTTACTATGGCTACACCTTC.